Presented here are 26 T cell receptor beta chains from one specimen sequenced in a study of PD-1 blockade in classical Hodgkin lymphoma. Documented time point: newly diagnosed, previously untreated cHL patient sample. Negative selection with magnets was how CD8+ T cells were isolated from the thawed PBMCs. Clones were read by immunoSEQ multiplex PCR, and TCRdb kept only the in-frame ones, dropping some. This table holds about 21,000 clones, roughly 89% found once. Sequencing input: CD8+ T cells from blood. All receptors come from a human donor with classical Hodgkin lymphoma.

Comments on this clone: Other DNA variants within this sample encode the same CDR3. The CDR3 DNA sequence: TGTGCCAGCTCACCACGGGATAACGGGCCTAACTATGGCTACACCTTC. Translating it yields CASSPRDNGPNYGYTF. The gene calls are TRBV18 and TRBJ1-2; no clear D gene. CDR1 is KGHSH, CDR2 LQKENI, per germline. Between the trimmed V and J ends, which lost 1 base and 0 bases, there was a span of 12 bases. This CDR3 is 16 amino acids long.

CDR3 residues: CASSTRTGMTEAFF. In nucleotides, the CDR3 is TGCGCCAGCAGTACCAGGACAGGGATGACTGAAGCTTTCTTT. The rearrangement joins TRBV10-2 to TRBJ1-1; TRBD1 matches 8 bases. Germline CDR1 and CDR2: WSHSY and SAAADI. With V trimmed by 5 bases and J by 5 bases, 7 bases remained unmatched. The CDR3 is 14 residues long.

The chain has TRBV4-3 and TRBJ1-1; D gene ambiguous. The germline V gene encodes CDR1 LGHNA and CDR2 YSLEER. Trimming took 4 bases from V and 3 from J, leaving 27 bases between them. This CDR3 contains 19 residues. The CDR3 DNA reads as TGCGCCAGCAGCCGAACTACGCTGAGGAGGGCCTCGGAGGACACTGAAGCTTTCTTT. It translates to CASSRTTLRRASEDTEAFF.

The chain joins TRBV7-9 to TRBJ2-2; D is undetermined. This CDR3 region has 14 residues. V dropped 0 bases and J dropped 7 bases, with 9 bases sitting between them. Germline CDR1 and CDR2: SEHNR and FQNEAQ (reference sequence). The CDR3 spells CASSLADLIGELFF. For the CDR3, the DNA is TGTGCCAGCAGCTTAGCGGACCTTATCGGGGAGCTGTTTTTT.

The chain employs TRBV18 and TRBJ2-1; 11 bases are shared with TRBD2. The germline gives CDR1 KGHSH, CDR2 LQKENI. V lost 5 bases to trimming and J lost 8 bases; unmatched junction nucleotides: 20. CDR3 size: 19 residues. CDR3 coding DNA: TGTGCCAGCTCAACGCAACCCGCAATTCGACTAGCGGGAAGCGATGAGCAGTTCTTC. The encoded protein is CASSTQPAIRLAGSDEQFF.

CDR3 sequence: CASKEAGGADSPLHF. CDR3 coding DNA: TGTGCCAGCAAGGAGGCGGGGGGCGCTGATTCACCCCTCCACTTT. The chain uses TRBV6-4 and TRBJ1-6; the D gene is possibly TRBD1 (6 bases). Germline loops: CDR1 MRHNA, CDR2 SNTAGT. Trimming took 7 bases from V and 8 from J, leaving 18 bases between them. The CDR3 extends over 15 amino acids.

The V call is TRBV7-9, the J call TRBJ2-1, with TRBD2 matching over 7 bases. CDR1 and CDR2 (germline): SEHNR, FQNEAQ (reference sequence). The CDR3 runs to 16 residues. V gave up 1 base and J gave up 7 bases; unmatched junction bases: 10. CDR3 nucleotides: TGTGCCAGCAGCTTAGAGGGAGGGCCGCGAGGGAATGAGCAGTTCTTC. It encodes CASSLEGGPRGNEQFF. The complete variable domain, with remaining parts taken from reference TRBV7-9 and TRBJ2-1, reads DTGVSQNPRHKITKRGQNVTFRCDPISEHNRLYWYRQTLGQGPEFLTYFQNEAQLEKSRLLSDRFSAERPKGSFSTLEIQRTEQGDSAMYLCASSLEGGPRGNEQFFGPGTRLTVL.

This clone was counted between two and nine times. V gene TRBV11-2 combines with J gene TRBJ2-3; 10 bases map to TRBD2. The J segment lost 6 bases and the V segment lost 4 bases, leaving 10 bases of the junction unmatched. This CDR3 comprises 16 residues. The V gene's germline CDR1 is SGHAT and CDR2 FQNNGV. CDR3 loop: CASSSRSSGGRDTQYF. The DNA of the CDR3 is TGTGCCAGCAGCTCCCGCTCTAGCGGGGGACGGGATACGCAGTATTTT.

This chain connects TRBV6-4 to TRBJ2-1; maybe TRBD2 (6 bases). The CDR3 spans 15 residues. Germline V gene data show CDR1 as MRHNA and CDR2 as SNTAGT. Trimming took 4 bases from V and 2 from J, leaving 12 bases between them. The CDR3 DNA is TGTGCCAGCAGTGTGGGGGGAGAGACCTACAATGAGCAGTTCTTC. Its protein product is CASSVGGETYNEQFF.

The chain is built from TRBV30 and TRBJ2-1; D possibly corresponds to TRBD2 (5 bases). Trimming removed 0 bases from V and 2 bases from J, with 11 bases in between. The CDR3 loop spans 15 amino acids. Germline V gives CDR1 GTSNPN, CDR2 SVGIG (reference sequence). The CDR3 reads CAWSVPGSAYNEQFF. The DNA of the CDR3 is TGTGCCTGGAGTGTCCCGGGGTCGGCCTACAATGAGCAGTTCTTC.

The chain is built from TRBV5-7 and TRBJ2-7; 7 bases fit TRBD1. TRBV5-7 is classed as an ORF, of uncertain function. J gave up 2 bases and V 2 bases, and 4 bases lay outside the gene matches. The CDR3 is made up of 14 amino acids. The CDR3 nucleotides read TGTGCCAGCAGCTTCCGGGACAGAGCCTACGAGCAGTACTTC. As protein: CASSFRDRAYEQYF.

The gene calls are TRBV18 and TRBJ2-6; no clear D. The CDR3 contains 16 residues. V gave up 3 bases and J gave up 0 bases, with 9 bases separating them. Looked up from germline, CDR1 is KGHSH and CDR2 is LQKENI. The CDR3 coding sequence is TGTGCCAGCTCACCGTTACTGGACTCTGGGGCCAACGTCCTGACTTTC. Its protein is CASSPLLDSGANVLTF.

The gene calls are TRBV4-2 and TRBJ1-2; D gene ambiguous. CDR1 and CDR2 from the germline V gene are LGHNA and YNFKEQ. Between the trimmed V and J ends, which lost 0 bases and 8 bases, there was a span of 10 bases. CDR3 size: 13 residues. The CDR3 nucleotides read TGTGCCAGCAGCCAAGATAGTTATAAGGGCTACACCTTC. Its protein is CASSQDSYKGYTF.

This sequence joins TRBV4-1 and TRBJ2-5, with TRBD2 matching 13 bases. Trimming at V came to 4 bases and at J to 3 bases, leaving 5 bases not matched to a gene. CDR1 and CDR2 from the germline V gene are MGHRA and YSYEKL. This CDR3 is built from 16 residues. CDR3 nucleotides: TGCGCCAGCAGCCCGGTAGGGACTAGCGGGGAAGAGACCCAGTACTTC. It translates to CASSPVGTSGEETQYF.

The rearrangement links TRBV13 to TRBJ2-1; 7 positions match TRBD1. Germline loops: CDR1 PRHDT, CDR2 FYEKMQ (reference sequence). V shed 4 bases and J 6 bases; nucleotides not matched to a gene: 3. The CDR3 is 13 residues long. DNA for the CDR3: TGTGCCAGCAGCTCGACAGGGACCAATGAGCAGTTCTTC. It is translated as CASSSTGTNEQFF.

The chain carries TRBV6-4 and TRBJ2-3, with a possible D match to TRBD2 (5 bases). The germline V gene has CDR1 MRHNA and CDR2 SNTAGT. The CDR3 is made up of 15 amino acids. V lost 3 bases to trimming and J lost 0 bases, with 10 bases between them. The CDR3 DNA follows: TGTGCCAGCAGTGAAAATGGGGAGAGCACAGATACGCAGTATTTT. This encodes CASSENGESTDTQYF.

The CDR3 is CASSPDRDAQYF. DNA of the CDR3: TGTGCCAGTAGTCCAGACAGGGATGCGCAGTATTTT. The rearrangement joins TRBV19 to TRBJ2-3; 7 nucleotides match TRBD1. Germline CDR1 is LNHDA and CDR2 is SQIVND (reference sequence). V lost 5 bases to trimming and J lost 10 bases; unmatched junction nucleotides: 6. The CDR3 runs 12 residues. Supplemented by reference TRBV19 and TRBJ2-3, the full variable domain reads DGGITQSPKYLFRKEGQNVTLSCEQNLNHDAMYWYRQDPGQGLRLIYYSQIVNDFQKGDIAEGYSVSREKKESFPLTVTSAQKNPTAFYLCASSPDRDAQYFGPGTRLTVL.

This clone came up once. The chain carries TRBV2 and TRBJ2-1; D possibly corresponds to TRBD2 (6 bases). This CDR3 has 16 amino acids. V shed 9 bases and J shed 0 bases, with 18 bases lying between them. Germline V CDR1 and CDR2: SNHLY, FYNNEI. CDR3 sequence (DNA): TGTGCCAGGGGGGAAGGGGAGGCGGTCTCCTACAATGAGCAGTTCTTC. It encodes CARGEGEAVSYNEQFF.

This chain joins TRBV7-2 and TRBJ2-7, with a weak D call TRBD1 (5 bases). Trimming removed 5 bases at V and 3 bases at J, with 14 bases between. Per the germline V gene, CDR1 is SGHTA and CDR2 is FQGNSA. The CDR3 runs to 14 residues. This CDR3 is CASSPGRQGYEQYF. In nucleotides, the CDR3 is TGTGCCAGCAGCCCCGGAAGGCAGGGCTACGAGCAGTACTTC. Complete variable domain (other parts from reference TRBV7-2 and TRBJ2-7): GAGVSQSPSNKVTEKGKDVELRCDPISGHTALYWYRQSLGQGLEFLIYFQGNSAPDKSGLPSDRFSAERTGGSVSTLTIQRTQQEDSAVYLCASSPGRQGYEQYFGPGTRLTVT.

The V call is TRBV15, the J call TRBJ2-7; D might be TRBD2 (5 bases). CDR1 is LNHNV and CDR2 is YYDKDF in the germline V gene (reference sequence). V lost 0 bases and J lost 6, with 18 bases in between. CDR3 length equals 16 residues. The CDR3, as DNA: TGTGCCACCAGCAGAGACCCCCCCCACACTAGTGCCGAGCAGTACTTC. Its translation is CATSRDPPHTSAEQYF. Together with reference TRBV15 and TRBJ2-7, the CDR3 gives the full variable domain: DAMVIQNPRYQVTQFGKPVTLSCSQTLNHNVMYWYQQKSSQAPKLLFHYYDKDFNNEADTPDNFQSRRPNTSFCFLDIRSPGLGDTAMYLCATSRDPPHTSAEQYFGPGTRLTVT.

The V and J genes are TRBV19 and TRBJ1-2; tentative D call: TRBD1 (5 bases). This CDR3 contains 11 residues. Germline CDR1 reads LNHDA; CDR2 reads SQIVND (reference sequence). The ends were cut back, 6 bases at V and 7 bases at J, with 9 bases in the middle. The CDR3 loop is CASRQGSGYTF. The CDR3 region has the DNA TGTGCCAGTAGGCAGGGATCTGGCTACACCTTC. The full variable domain, with the rest looked up from reference TRBV19 and TRBJ1-2, is DGGITQSPKYLFRKEGQNVTLSCEQNLNHDAMYWYRQDPGQGLRLIYYSQIVNDFQKGDIAEGYSVSREKKESFPLTVTSAQKNPTAFYLCASRQGSGYTFGSGTRLTVV.

The chain couples TRBV4-1 to TRBJ1-1; D gene unclear. Trimming pared 1 base from V and 3 bases from J, leaving 18 bases between. Germline assignment: CDR1 MGHRA and CDR2 YSYEKL. The CDR3 length is 17 residues. In DNA, the CDR3 is TGCGCCAGCAGCCAAGTCGCTTCGACGATGGACGACACTGAAGCTTTCTTT. It translates to CASSQVASTMDDTEAFF.

The V call is TRBV11-2, the J call TRBJ1-1; D is perhaps TRBD1 (5 bases). CDR1 SGHAT and CDR2 FQNNGV come from the germline V gene. The CDR3 runs to 14 residues. Trimming removed 2 bases from V and 1 base from J, with 8 bases in between. This CDR3 is CASSLQGGNTEAFF. As DNA, the CDR3 is TGTGCCAGCAGCTTACAGGGAGGGAACACTGAAGCTTTCTTT.

CDR3 DNA sequence: TGTGCCAGCAGCGCCCAGGGGGCCACTAGCACAGATACGCAGTATTTT. This encodes CASSAQGATSTDTQYF. This chain joins TRBV9 and TRBJ2-3; 8 bases agree with TRBD1. With V trimmed by 3 bases and J by 0 bases, 6 bases remained unmatched. There are 16 residues in the CDR3. CDR1 SGDLS and CDR2 YYNGEE come from the germline V gene. Using reference TRBV9 and TRBJ2-3 for the parts outside the CDR3, the full variable domain is DSGVTQTPKHLITATGQRVTLRCSPRSGDLSVYWYQQSLDQGLQFLIQYYNGEERAKGNILERFSAQQFPDLHSELNLSSLELGDSALYFCASSAQGATSTDTQYFGPGTRLTVL.

This sequence joins TRBV7-1 and TRBJ1-2, with D uncertain. TRBV7-1 is annotated as an ORF whose role is uncertain. The CDR3 is 13 amino acids. V was pared by 8 bases and J by 8 bases, with 18 bases between. This CDR3 is CASGNAGTYGYTF. DNA of the CDR3: TGTGCCAGCGGGAACGCGGGAACCTACGGCTACACCTTC.

The chain couples TRBV28 to TRBJ2-3, with 12 nucleotides matching TRBD2. The germline CDR1 and CDR2 sequences are MDHEN and SYDVKM. Unmatched junction bases numbered 9, after V lost 1 base and J lost 4 bases. The CDR3 consists of 18 residues. CDR3 region: CASSLSRTSGKVADTQYF. The DNA for the CDR3 is TGTGCCAGCAGTTTATCCAGGACTAGCGGGAAGGTGGCAGATACGCAGTATTTT. Variable domain in full (rest from reference TRBV28 and TRBJ2-3): DVKVTQSSRYLVKRTGEKVFLECVQDMDHENMFWYRQDPGLGLRLIYFSYDVKMKEKGDIPEGYSVSREKKERFSLILESASTNQTSMYLCASSLSRTSGKVADTQYFGPGTRLTVL.